This T cell receptor (beta chain) was obtained from a study of cytomegalovirus exposure and HLA in healthy donors. Overall study context: Of some 400 genotyped donors, about 80% grouped in the Caucasian-associated ancestry cluster.

Trimming pared 2 bases from V and 0 bases from J, leaving 8 bases between. Germline values: CDR1 SGHKS, CDR2 YYEKEE (reference sequence). The CDR3 runs 14 residues. Use of 60 Vbeta and 13 Jbeta primers characterized the PCR. TCRdb keeps only in-frame clones here, not all; method: immunoSEQ multiplex PCR. There are around 74,000 clones in the sample, with around 15% held by the top ten. As regards this clone: Its antigen is still unknown.

The study's findings and limits: In terms of immune exposure information, only CMV serostatus was available. It was taken for granted in presence/absence analyses that sequencing depth across donors was roughly uniform. Owing to their indistinguishability, certain V segments, notably TRBV6-2 and TRBV6-3, were excluded.

Sequences were obtained from PBMCs. This receptor was taken from a man in his fifties in good health and CMV-seropositive. J is TRBJ1-1 and V is TRBV5-5; D call uncertain. This chain's CDR3 is CASSFTEMNTEAFF. The CDR3 DNA reads TGTGCCAGCAGCTTTACGGAGATGAACACTGAAGCTTTCTTT. The complete variable domain, with remaining parts taken from reference TRBV5-5 and TRBJ1-1, reads DAGVTQSPTHLIKTRGQQVTLRCSPISGHKSVSWYQQVLGQGPQFIFQYYEKEERGRGNFPDRFSARQFPNYSSELNVNALLLGDSALYLCASSFTEMNTEAFFGQGTRLTVV.